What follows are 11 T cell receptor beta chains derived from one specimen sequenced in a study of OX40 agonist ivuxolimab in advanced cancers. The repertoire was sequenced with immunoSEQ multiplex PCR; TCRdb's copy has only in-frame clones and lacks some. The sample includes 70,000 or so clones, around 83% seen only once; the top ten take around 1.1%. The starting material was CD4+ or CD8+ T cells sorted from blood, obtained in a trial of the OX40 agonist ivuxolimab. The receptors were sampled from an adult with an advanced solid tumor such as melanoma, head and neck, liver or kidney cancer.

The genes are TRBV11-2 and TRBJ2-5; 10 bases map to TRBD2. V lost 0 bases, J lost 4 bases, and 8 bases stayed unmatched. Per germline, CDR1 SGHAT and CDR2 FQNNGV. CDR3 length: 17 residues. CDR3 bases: TGTGCCAGCAGCTTAGATGTTGGTAGCGGGGGGCGAGAGACCCAGTACTTC. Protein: CASSLDVGSGGRETQYF.

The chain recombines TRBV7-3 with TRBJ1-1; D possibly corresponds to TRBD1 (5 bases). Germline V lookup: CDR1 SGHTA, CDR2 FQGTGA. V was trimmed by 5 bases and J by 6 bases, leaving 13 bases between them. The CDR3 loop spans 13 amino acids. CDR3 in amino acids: CASSPDSYAEAFF. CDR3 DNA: TGTGCCAGCAGCCCTGACAGTTACGCTGAAGCTTTCTTT.

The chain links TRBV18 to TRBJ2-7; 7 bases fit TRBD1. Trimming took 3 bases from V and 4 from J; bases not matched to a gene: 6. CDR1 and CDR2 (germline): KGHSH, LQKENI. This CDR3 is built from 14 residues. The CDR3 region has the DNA TGTGCCAGCTCACCTTTAGTGACAGGGTACGAGCAGTACTTC. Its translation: CASSPLVTGYEQYF.

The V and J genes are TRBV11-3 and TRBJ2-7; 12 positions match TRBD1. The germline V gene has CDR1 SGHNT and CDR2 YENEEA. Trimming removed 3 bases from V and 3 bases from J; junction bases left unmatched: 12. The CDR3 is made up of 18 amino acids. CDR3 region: CASSFPRDRGRKNYEQYF. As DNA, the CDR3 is TGTGCCAGCAGCTTCCCCCGGGACAGGGGGCGAAAGAACTACGAGCAGTACTTC. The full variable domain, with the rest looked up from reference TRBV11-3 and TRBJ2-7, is EAGVVQSPRYKIIEKKQPVAFWCNPISGHNTLYWYLQNLGQGPELLIRYENEEAVDDSQLPKDRFSAERLKGVDSTLKIQPAELGDSAVYLCASSFPRDRGRKNYEQYFGPGTRLTVT.

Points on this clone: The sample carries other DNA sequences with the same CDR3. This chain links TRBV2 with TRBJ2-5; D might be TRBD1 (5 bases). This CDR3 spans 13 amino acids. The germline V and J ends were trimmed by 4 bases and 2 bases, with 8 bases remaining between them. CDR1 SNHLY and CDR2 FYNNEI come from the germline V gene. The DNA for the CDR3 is TGTGCCAGCAGTGGACAGATACAAGAGACCCAGTACTTC. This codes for CASSGQIQETQYF.

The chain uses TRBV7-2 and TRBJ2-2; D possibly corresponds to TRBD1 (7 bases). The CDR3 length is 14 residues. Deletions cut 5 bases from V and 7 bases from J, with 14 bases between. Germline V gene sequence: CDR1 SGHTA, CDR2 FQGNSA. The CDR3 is CASSAEGQIGELFF. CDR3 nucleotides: TGTGCCAGCAGCGCGGAGGGACAGATCGGGGAGCTGTTTTTT.

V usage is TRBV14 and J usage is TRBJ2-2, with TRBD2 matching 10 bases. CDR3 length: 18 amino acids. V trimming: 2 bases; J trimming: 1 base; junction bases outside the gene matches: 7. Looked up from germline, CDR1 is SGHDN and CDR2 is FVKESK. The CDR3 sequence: CASSQHTGLAVNTGELFF. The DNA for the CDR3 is TGTGCCAGCAGCCAACACACCGGACTAGCGGTGAACACCGGGGAGCTGTTTTTT.

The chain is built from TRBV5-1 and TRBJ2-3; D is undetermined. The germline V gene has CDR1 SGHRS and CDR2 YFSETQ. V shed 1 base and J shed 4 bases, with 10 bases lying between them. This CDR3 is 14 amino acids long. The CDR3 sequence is CASSLWPEADTQYF. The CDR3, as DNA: TGCGCCAGCAGCTTGTGGCCAGAGGCAGATACGCAGTATTTT.

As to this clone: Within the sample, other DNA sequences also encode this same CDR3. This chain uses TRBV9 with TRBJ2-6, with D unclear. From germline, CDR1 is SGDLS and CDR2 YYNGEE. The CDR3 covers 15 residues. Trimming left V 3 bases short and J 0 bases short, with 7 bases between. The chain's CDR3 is CASSAQSSGANVLTF. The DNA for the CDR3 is TGTGCCAGCAGCGCTCAAAGCTCTGGGGCCAACGTCCTGACTTTC.

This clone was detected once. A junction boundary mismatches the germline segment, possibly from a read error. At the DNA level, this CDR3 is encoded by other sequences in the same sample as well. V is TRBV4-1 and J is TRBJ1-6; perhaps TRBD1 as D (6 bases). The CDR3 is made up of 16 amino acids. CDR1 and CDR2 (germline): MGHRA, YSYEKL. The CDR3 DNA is TGCGCCAGCAGCCGTCAACAGGGAGGAAATAATTCACCCCTCCATTTT. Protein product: CASSRQQGGNNSPLHF.

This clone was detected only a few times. CDR3 residues: CASSKPKGGTGNTIYF. The CDR3 region has the DNA TGTGCCAGCAGCAAACCCAAGGGGGGCACTGGAAACACCATATATTTT. V gene TRBV7-2 combines with J gene TRBJ1-3; TRBD1 is a possible D gene (6 bases). Between the trimmed V and J ends, which lost 5 bases and 2 bases, there was a span of 16 bases. The length of the CDR3 is 16 residues. Germline V gene sequence: CDR1 SGHTA, CDR2 FQGNSA.